This T cell receptor beta chain appears in the sequencing data of a study of regulatory T cells in long-lasting Graves disease. Overall study: Graves' disease counted as persistent after over 5 years of antithyroid drugs with positive TSH receptor antibodies.

Per germline, CDR1 SGHRS and CDR2 YFSETQ. V shed 4 bases, J shed 4 bases, and the junction held 10 bases outside the gene matches. This CDR3 region has 15 residues. Study-level results: Persistent disease showed a preference for TRBV28, TRBJ1-2 and TRBJ2-5.

CDR3-region Arm-PCR and iRepertoire HTBI primers produced the TCR beta libraries. Via MiXCR, TCRdb re-called the multiplex PCR reads, giving one row per CDR3 protein. Of 400,000 to 500,000 distinct CDR3 sequences listed, about 22% are singletons. Time point meaning: persistent/refractory GD, antithyroid drugs over 5 years with positive TRAb. From PBMCs, RNA was extracted and then used to make the TCR library. This clonotype was observed a handful of times. As yet, its antigen is unknown. The source is a female donor with Graves disease. V gene TRBV5-1 combines with J gene TRBJ1-1, with 7 bases matching TRBD1. Sequenced material: peripheral blood mononuclear cells (PBMCs), taken when the disease was refractory, from a patient treated with antithyroid drugs. CDR3: CASSTLFRDSTEAFF. The CDR3 DNA sequence: TGCGCCAGCAGCACCCTATTCCGGGACAGCACTGAAGCTTTCTTT.